The clone carrying this T cell receptor beta chain came up a few times. Its antigen is as yet unknown. Sequenced by immunoSEQ multiplex PCR; TCRdb stores in-frame clones only, minus some. The sample records 110,000 or so clones, roughly 86% being singletons. This entry belongs to a study of T cell responses to AZD1222 COVID-19 vaccine. Study-level points and caveats: Among vaccine-associated CD4 TCRs, coverage spanned spike, with dominance at 160-218 and 743-854.

V trimming: 3 bases; J trimming: 2 bases; junction bases outside the gene matches: 4. The CDR3 is 15 amino acids. Per germline, CDR1 MNHEY and CDR2 SVGAGI. Pooling covered second doses at about 4 or about 12 weeks. The rearrangement joins TRBV6-5 to TRBJ1-1; 9 bases line up with TRBD1. The sequence was collected from an adult who received the AZD1222 COVID-19 vaccine. The specimen comprised peripheral blood, sampled 28 days after the second AZD1222 dose. Here the CDR3 DNA reads TGTGCCAGCAGTTATCACAGGGGGCGTAACACTGAAGCTTTCTTT. It encodes CASSYHRGRNTEAFF.